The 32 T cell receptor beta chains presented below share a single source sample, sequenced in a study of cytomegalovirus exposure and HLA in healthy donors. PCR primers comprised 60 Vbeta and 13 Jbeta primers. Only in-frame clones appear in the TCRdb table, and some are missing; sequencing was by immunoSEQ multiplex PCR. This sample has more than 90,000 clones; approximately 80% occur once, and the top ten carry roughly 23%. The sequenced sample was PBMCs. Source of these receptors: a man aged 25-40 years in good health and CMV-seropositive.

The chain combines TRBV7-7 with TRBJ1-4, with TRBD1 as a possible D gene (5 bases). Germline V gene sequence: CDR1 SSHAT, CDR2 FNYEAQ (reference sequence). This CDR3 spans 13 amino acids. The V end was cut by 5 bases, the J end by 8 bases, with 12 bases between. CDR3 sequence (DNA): TGTGCCAGCAGCCCAGGGAGGTCGGAAAAACTGTTTTTT. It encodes CASSPGRSEKLFF.

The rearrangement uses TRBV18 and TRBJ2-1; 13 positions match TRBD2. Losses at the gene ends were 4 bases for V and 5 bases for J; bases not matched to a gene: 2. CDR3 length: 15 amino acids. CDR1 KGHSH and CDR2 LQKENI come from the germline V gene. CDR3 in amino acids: CASSLTSGGDNEQFF. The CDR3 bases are TGTGCCAGCTCACTCACTAGCGGGGGGGACAATGAGCAGTTCTTC.

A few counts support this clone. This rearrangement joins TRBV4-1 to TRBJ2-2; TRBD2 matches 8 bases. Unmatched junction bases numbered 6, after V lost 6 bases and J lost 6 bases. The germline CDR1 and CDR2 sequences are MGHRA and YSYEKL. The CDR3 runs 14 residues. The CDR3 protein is CASRRGGLAGELFF. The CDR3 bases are TGCGCCAGCAGACGGGGGGGTTTGGCCGGGGAGCTGTTTTTT.

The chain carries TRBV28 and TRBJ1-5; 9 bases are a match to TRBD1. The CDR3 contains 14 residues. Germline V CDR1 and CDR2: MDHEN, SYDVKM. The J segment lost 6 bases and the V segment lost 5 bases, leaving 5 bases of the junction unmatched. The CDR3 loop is CASSGTGTGQPQHF. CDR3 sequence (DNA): TGTGCCAGCAGTGGGACAGGGACCGGTCAGCCCCAGCATTTT.

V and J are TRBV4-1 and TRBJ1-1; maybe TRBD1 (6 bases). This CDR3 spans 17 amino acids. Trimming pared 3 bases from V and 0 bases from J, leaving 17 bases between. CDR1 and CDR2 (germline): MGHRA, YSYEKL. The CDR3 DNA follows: TGCGCCAGCAGCCAGCTTAATAGGGGGACGGTGAACACTGAAGCTTTCTTT. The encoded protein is CASSQLNRGTVNTEAFF.

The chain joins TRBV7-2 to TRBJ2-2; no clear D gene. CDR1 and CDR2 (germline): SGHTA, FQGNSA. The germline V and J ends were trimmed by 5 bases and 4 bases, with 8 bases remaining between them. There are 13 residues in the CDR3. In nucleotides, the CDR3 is TGTGCCAGCAGCGTACAGTCCACCGGGGAGCTGTTTTTT. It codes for CASSVQSTGELFF.

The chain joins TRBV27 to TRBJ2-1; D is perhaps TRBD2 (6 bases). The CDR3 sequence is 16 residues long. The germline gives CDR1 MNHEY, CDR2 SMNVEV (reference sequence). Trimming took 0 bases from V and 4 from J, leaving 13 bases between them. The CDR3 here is CASSLSLDYSYNEQFF. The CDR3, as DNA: TGTGCCAGCAGTTTATCCCTGGACTACTCTTACAATGAGCAGTTCTTC.

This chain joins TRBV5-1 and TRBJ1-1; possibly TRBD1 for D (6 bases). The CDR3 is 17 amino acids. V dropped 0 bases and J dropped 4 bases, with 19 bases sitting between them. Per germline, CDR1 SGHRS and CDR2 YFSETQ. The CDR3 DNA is TGCGCCAGCAGCTTGGATCATGGTAGGGGGTTGGGCACTGAAGCTTTCTTT. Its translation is CASSLDHGRGLGTEAFF.

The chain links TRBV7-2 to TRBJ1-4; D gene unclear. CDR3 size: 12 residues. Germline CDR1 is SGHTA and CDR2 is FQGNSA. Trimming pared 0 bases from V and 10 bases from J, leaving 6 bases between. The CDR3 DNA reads TGTGCCAGCAGCTTAGCGTCCGGAAAACTGTTTTTT. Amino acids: CASSLASGKLFF.

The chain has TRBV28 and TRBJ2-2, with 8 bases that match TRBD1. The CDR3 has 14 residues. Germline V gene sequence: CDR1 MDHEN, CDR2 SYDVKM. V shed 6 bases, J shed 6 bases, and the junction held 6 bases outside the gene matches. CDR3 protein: CASRPWTGPGELFF. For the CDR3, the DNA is TGTGCCAGCAGACCGTGGACAGGGCCCGGGGAGCTGTTTTTT.

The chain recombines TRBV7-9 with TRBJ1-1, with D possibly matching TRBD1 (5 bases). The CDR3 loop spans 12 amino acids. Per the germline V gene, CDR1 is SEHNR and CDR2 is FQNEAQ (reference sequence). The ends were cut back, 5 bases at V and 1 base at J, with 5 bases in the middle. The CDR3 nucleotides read TGTGCCAGCAGCCAGGGGAACACTGAAGCTTTCTTT. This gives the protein CASSQGNTEAFF.

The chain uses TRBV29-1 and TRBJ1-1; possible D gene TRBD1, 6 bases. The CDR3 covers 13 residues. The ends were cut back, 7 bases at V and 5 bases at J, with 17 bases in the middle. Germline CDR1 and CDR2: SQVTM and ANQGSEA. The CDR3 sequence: CSARGGAETEAFF. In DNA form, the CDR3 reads TGCAGCGCTAGAGGGGGGGCCGAGACTGAAGCTTTCTTT.

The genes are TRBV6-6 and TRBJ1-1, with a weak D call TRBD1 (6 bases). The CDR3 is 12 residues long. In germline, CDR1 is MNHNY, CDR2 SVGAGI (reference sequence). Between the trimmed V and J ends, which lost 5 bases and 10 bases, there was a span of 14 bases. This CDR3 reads CASSNYRDIAFF. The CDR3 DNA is TGTGCCAGCAGTAATTACAGGGATATAGCTTTCTTT.

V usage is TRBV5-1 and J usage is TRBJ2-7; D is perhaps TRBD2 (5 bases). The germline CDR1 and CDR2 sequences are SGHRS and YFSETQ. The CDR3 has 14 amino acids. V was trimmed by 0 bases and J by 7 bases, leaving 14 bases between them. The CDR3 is CASSLGGSVEEQYF. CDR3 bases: TGCGCCAGCAGCTTGGGCGGGTCGGTCGAGGAGCAGTACTTC.

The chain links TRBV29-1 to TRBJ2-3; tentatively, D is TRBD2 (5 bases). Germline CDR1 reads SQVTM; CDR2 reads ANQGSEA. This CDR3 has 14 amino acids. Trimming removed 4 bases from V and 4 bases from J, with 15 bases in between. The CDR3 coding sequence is TGCAGCGTTGGAGGGCCTCACGGCGCAGATACGCAGTATTTT. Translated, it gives CSVGGPHGADTQYF.

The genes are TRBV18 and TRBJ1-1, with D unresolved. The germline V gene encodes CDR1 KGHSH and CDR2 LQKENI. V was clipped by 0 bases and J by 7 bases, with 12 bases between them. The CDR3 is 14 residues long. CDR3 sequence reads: CASSPPPSLSEAFF. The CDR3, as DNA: TGTGCCAGCTCACCACCCCCCAGTCTCAGTGAAGCTTTCTTT.

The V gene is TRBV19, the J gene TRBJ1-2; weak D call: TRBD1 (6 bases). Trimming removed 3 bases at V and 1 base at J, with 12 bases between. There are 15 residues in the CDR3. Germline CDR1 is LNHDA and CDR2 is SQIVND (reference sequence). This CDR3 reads CASSMGRGFNYGYTF. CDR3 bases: TGTGCCAGTAGTATGGGCAGGGGATTTAACTATGGCTACACCTTC.

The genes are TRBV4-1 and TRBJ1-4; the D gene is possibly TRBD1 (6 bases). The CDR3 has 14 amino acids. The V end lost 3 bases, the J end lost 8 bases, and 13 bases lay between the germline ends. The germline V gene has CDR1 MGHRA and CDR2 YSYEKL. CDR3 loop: CASSHWDTSEKLFF. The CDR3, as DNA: TGCGCCAGCAGCCATTGGGACACGTCCGAAAAACTGTTTTTT.

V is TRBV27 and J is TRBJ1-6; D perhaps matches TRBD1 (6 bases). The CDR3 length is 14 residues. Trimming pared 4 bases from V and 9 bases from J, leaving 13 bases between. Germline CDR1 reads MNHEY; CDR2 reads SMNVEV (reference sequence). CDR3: CASSYRDERSPLHF. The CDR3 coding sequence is TGTGCCAGCAGTTACAGGGACGAGCGTTCACCCCTCCACTTT.

In DNA, the CDR3 is TGCGCCAGCAGCTTTGAGGGAGAGACCATATATTTT. Amino acid sequence: CASSFEGETIYF. The rearrangement uses TRBV5-1 and TRBJ1-3; no reliable D call. The CDR3 totals 12 residues. The ends were cut back, 2 bases at V and 10 bases at J, with 10 bases in the middle. Per germline, CDR1 SGHRS and CDR2 YFSETQ.

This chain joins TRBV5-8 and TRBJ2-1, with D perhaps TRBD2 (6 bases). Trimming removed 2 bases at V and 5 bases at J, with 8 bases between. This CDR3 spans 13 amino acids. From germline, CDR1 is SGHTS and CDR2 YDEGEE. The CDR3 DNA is TGTGCCAGCAGCTTTACTAGCAACAATGAGCAGTTCTTC. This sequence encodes CASSFTSNNEQFF. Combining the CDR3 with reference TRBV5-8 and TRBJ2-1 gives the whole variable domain EAGVTQSPTHLIKTRGQQATLRCSPISGHTSVYWYQQALGLGLQFLLWYDEGEERNRGNFPPRFSGRQFPNYSSELNVNALELEDSALYLCASSFTSNNEQFFGPGTRLTVL.

The CDR3 region is CASSIDFTGGYEQYF. CDR3 in DNA: TGTGCCAGTAGTATAGACTTTACAGGGGGCTACGAGCAGTACTTC. The gene calls are TRBV19 and TRBJ2-7; 8 bases map to TRBD1. In germline, CDR1 is LNHDA, CDR2 SQIVND (reference sequence). This CDR3 spans 15 amino acids. Trimming cost V 0 bases and J 3 bases; bases outside gene matches: 4.

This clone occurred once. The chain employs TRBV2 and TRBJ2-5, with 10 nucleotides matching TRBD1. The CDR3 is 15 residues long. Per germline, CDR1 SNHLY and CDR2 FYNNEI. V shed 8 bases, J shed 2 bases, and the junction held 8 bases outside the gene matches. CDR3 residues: CASQDRGQVQETQYF. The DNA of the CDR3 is TGTGCCAGCCAAGACAGGGGGCAGGTTCAAGAGACCCAGTACTTC.

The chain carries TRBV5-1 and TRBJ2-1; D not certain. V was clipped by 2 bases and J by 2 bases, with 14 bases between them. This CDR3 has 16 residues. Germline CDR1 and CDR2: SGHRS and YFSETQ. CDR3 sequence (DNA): TGCGCCAGCAGCTTTGATCGGGTTTTGGCCTACAATGAGCAGTTCTTC. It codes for CASSFDRVLAYNEQFF.

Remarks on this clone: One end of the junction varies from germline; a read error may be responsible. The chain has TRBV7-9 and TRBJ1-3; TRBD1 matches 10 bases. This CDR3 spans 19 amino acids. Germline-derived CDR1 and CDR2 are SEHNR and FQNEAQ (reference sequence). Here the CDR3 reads CSSSVGERWDRGFGNTIYF. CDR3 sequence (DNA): TGTTCCAGCAGCGTCGGAGAGAGGTGGGACAGGGGATTTGGAAACACCATATATTTT.

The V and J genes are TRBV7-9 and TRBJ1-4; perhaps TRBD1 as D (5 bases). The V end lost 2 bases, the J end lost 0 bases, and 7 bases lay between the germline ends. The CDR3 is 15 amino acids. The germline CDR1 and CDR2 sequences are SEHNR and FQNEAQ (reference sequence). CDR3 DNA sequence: TGTGCCAGCAGCTTACGGGGGGCAACTAATGAAAAACTGTTTTTT. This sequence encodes CASSLRGATNEKLFF. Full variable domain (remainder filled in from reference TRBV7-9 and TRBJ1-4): DTGVSQNPRHKITKRGQNVTFRCDPISEHNRLYWYRQTLGQGPEFLTYFQNEAQLEKSRLLSDRFSAERPKGSFSTLEIQRTEQGDSAMYLCASSLRGATNEKLFFGSGTQLSVL.

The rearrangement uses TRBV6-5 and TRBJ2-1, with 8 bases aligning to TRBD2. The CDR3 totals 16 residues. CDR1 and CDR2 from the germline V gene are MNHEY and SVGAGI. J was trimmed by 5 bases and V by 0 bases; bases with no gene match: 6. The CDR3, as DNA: TGTGCCAGCAGTTACTCGAGGACTAGCCGTCACAATGAGCAGTTCTTC. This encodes CASSYSRTSRHNEQFF.

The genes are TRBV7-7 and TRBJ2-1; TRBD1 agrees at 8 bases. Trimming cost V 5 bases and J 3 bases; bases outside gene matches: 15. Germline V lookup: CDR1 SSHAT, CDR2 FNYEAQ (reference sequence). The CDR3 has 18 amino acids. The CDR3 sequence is CASSKPGQEGDHYNEQFF. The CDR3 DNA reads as TGTGCCAGCAGCAAACCGGGACAGGAAGGGGACCACTACAATGAGCAGTTCTTC.

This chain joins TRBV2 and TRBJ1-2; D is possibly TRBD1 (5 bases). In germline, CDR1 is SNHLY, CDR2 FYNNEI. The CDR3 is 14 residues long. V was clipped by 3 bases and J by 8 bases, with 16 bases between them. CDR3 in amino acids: CASSDFWQGNGYTF. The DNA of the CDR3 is TGTGCCAGCAGTGATTTCTGGCAGGGTAACGGCTACACCTTC.

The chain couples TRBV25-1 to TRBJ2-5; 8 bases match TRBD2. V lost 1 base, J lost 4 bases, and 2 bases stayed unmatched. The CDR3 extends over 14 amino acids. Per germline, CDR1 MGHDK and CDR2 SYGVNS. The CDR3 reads CASSESGGRETQYF. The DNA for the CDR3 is TGTGCCAGCAGTGAATCGGGGGGGAGAGAGACCCAGTACTTC.

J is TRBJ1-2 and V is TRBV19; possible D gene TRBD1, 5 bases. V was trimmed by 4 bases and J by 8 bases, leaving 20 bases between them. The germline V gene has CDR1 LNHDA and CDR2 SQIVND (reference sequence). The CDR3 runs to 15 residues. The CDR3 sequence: CASSTSRGRGGGYTF. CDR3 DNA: TGTGCCAGTAGTACTTCTAGGGGAAGGGGCGGAGGCTACACCTTC.

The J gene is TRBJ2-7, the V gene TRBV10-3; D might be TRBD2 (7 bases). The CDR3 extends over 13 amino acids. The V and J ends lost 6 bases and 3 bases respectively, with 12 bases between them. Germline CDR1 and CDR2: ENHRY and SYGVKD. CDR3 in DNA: TGTGCCATCAGGGGGGGGCACCTCTACGAGCAGTACGTC. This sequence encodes CAIRGGHLYEQYV.